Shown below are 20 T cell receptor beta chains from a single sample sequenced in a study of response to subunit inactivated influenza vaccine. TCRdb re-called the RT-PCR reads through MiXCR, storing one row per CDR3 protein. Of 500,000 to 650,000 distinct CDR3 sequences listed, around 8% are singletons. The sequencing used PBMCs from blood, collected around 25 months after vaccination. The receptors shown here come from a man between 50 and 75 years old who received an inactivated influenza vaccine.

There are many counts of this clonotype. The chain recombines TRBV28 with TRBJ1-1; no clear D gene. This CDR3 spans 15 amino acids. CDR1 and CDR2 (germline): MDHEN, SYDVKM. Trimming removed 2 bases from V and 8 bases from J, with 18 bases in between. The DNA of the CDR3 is TGTGCCAGCAGTTTAGCCGGGAGGTCCACTTACGAAGCTTTCTTT. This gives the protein CASSLAGRSTYEAFF.

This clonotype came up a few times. CDR3 sequence (DNA): TGCGCCAGCAGCCTCCGAGGACTAGCGGACCAAGAGACCCAGTACTTC. Its translation is CASSLRGLADQETQYF. The chain couples TRBV4-3 to TRBJ2-5, with 10 nucleotides matching TRBD2. V shed 4 bases, J shed 0 bases, and the junction held 5 bases outside the gene matches. CDR1 and CDR2 (germline): LGHNA, YSLEER. The CDR3 is 16 amino acids.

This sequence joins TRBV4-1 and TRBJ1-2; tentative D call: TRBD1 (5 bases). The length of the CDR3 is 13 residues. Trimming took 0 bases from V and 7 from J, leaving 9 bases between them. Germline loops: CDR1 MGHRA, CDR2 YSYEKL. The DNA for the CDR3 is TGCGCCAGCAGCCAAGATCCGGGGACTGGCTACACCTTC. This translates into CASSQDPGTGYTF.

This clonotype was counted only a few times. The CDR3, as DNA: TGTGCCAGCAGCGCTACAGGGGGCGGGGGTGAGCAGTTCTTC. Translating it yields CASSATGGGGEQFF. This chain connects TRBV5-6 to TRBJ2-1; 9 bases map to TRBD1. Trimming cost V 4 bases and J 9 bases; bases outside gene matches: 8. The CDR3 consists of 14 residues. CDR1 SGHDT and CDR2 YYEEEE come from the germline V gene. Full variable domain (rest looked up from reference TRBV5-6 and TRBJ2-1): DAGVTQSPTHLIKTRGQQVTLRCSPKSGHDTVSWYQQALGQGPQFIFQYYEEEERQRGNFPDRFSGHQFPNYSSELNVNALLLGDSALYLCASSATGGGGEQFFGPGTRLTVL.

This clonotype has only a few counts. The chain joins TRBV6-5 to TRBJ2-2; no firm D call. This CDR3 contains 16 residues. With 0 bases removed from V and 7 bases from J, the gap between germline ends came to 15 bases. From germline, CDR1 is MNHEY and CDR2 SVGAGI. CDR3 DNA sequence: TGTGCCAGCAGTTACTCTTCGACGATCTTACACGGGGAGCTGTTTTTT. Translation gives CASSYSSTILHGELFF.

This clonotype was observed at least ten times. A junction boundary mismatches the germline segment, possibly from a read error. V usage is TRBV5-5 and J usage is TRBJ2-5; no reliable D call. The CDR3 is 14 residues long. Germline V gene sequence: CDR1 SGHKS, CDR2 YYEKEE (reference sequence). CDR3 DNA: TGTGCCAGCAGTTTGGACCTAAACCAAGAGACCCAGTACTTC. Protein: CASSLDLNQETQYF.

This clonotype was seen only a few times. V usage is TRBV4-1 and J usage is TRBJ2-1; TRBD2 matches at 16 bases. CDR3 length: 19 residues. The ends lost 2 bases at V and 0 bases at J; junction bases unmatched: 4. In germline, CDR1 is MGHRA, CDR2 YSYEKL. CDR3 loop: CASSQSGLAGGSSYNEQFF. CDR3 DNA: TGCGCCAGCAGCCAATCGGGACTAGCGGGGGGGAGCTCCTACAATGAGCAGTTCTTC.

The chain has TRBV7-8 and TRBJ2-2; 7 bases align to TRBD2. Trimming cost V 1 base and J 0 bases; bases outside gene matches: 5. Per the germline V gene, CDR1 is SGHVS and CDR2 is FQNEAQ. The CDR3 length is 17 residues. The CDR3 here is CASSLVLAGANTGELFF. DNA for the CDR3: TGTGCCAGCAGCTTAGTATTAGCGGGCGCGAACACCGGGGAGCTGTTTTTT.

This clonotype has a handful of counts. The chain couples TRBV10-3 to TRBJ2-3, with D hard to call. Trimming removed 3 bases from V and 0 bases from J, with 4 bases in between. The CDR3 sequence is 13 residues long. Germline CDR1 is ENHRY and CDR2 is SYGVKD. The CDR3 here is CAISEDSTDTQYF. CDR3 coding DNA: TGTGCCATCAGTGAAGACAGCACAGATACGCAGTATTTT.

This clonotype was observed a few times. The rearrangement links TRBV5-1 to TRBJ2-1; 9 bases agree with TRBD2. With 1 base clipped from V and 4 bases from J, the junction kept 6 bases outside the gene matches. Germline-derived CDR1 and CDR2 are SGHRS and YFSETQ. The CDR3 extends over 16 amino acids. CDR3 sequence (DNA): TGCGCCAGCAGCTTGCTGGCTAGCGGGAAGTACAATGAGCAGTTCTTC. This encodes CASSLLASGKYNEQFF.

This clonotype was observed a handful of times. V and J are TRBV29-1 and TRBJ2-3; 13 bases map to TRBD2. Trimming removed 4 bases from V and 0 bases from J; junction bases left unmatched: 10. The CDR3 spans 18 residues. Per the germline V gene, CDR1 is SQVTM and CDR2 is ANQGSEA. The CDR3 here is CSVVDRGGLAGSTDTQYF. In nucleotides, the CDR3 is TGCAGCGTTGTCGACAGGGGGGGACTAGCGGGGAGCACAGATACGCAGTATTTT.

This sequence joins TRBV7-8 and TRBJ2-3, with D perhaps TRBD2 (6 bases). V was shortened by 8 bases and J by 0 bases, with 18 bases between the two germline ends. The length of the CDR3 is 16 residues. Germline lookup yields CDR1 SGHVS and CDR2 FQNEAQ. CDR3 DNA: TGTGCCAGCCTCCCTCGGGACTCCCTTAGCACAGATACGCAGTATTTT. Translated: CASLPRDSLSTDTQYF. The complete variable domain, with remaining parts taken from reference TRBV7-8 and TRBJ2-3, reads GAGVSQSPRYKVAKRGQDVALRCDPISGHVSLFWYQQALGQGPEFLTYFQNEAQLDKSGLPSDRFFAERPEGSVSTLKIQRTQQEDSAVYLCASLPRDSLSTDTQYFGPGTRLTVL.

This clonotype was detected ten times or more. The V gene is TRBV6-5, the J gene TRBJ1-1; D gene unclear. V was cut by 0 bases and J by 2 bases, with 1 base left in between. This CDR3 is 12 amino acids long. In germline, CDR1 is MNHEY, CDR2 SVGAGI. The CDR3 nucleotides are TGTGCCAGCAGTTACTCTAACACTGAAGCTTTCTTT. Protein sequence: CASSYSNTEAFF.

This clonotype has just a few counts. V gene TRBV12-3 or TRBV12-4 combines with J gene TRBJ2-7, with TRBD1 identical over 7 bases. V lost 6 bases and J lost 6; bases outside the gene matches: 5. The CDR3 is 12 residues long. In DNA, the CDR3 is TGTGCCAGCAGAAAACAGGGGATCGAGCAGTACTTC. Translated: CASRKQGIEQYF.

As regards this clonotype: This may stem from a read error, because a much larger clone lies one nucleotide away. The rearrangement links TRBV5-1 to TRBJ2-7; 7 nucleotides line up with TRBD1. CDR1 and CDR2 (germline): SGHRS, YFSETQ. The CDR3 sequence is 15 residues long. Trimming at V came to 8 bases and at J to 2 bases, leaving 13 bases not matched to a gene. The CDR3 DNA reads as TGCGCCAGGAGAAGAACCGGGACAGCCCCCTACGAGCAGTACTTC. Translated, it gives CARRRTGTAPYEQYF.

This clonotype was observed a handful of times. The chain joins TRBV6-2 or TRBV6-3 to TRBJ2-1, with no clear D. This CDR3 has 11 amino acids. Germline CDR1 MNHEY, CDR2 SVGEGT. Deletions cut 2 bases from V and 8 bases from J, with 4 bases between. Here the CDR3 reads CASSYGHEQFF. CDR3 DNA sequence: TGTGCCAGCAGTTACGGGCATGAGCAGTTCTTC.

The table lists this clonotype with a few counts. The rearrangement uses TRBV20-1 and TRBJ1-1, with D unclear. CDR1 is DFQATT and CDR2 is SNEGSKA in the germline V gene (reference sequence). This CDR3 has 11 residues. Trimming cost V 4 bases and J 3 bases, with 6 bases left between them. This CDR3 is CSATRYTEAFF. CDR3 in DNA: TGCAGTGCTACTAGGTACACTGAAGCTTTCTTT.

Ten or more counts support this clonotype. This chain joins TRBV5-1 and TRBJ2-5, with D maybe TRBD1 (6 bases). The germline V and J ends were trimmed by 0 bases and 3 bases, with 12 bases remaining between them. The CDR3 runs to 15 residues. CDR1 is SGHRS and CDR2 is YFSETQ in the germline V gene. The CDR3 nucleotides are TGCGCCAGCAGCTTGGGGGACACCATTGAAGAGACCCAGTACTTC. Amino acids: CASSLGDTIEETQYF.

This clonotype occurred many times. The CDR3 sequence is CAWSVEVAKNIQYF. In nucleotides, the CDR3 is TGTGCCTGGAGTGTAGAGGTAGCCAAAAACATTCAGTACTTC. This sequence joins TRBV30 and TRBJ2-4; D gene unclear. Germline CDR1 GTSNPN, CDR2 SVGIG (reference sequence). Trimming removed 0 bases at V and 0 bases at J, with 6 bases between. CDR3 length: 14 residues.

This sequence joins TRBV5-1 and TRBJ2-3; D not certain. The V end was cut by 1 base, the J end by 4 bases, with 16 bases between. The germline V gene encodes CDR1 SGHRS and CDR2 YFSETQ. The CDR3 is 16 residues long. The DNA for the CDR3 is TGCGCCAGCAGCTTGAATACGGGTCTGTTATCAGATACGCAGTATTTT. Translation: CASSLNTGLLSDTQYF.